The source of this T cell receptor (beta chain) is a study of cytomegalovirus exposure and HLA in healthy donors. Study details: An earlier analysis found 120 million or so unique TCR beta sequences from about 190 million T cells.

J gave up 4 bases and V 5 bases, and 7 bases lay outside the gene matches. Germline V gene data show CDR1 as LNHNV and CDR2 as YYDKDF (reference sequence). The CDR3 is made up of 14 amino acids. Vbeta (60) and Jbeta (13) primers were used in the PCR. As handled by the study authors: Later, an analysis found 75 million to 90 million unique TCR beta chains, and around 12 million of these were shared. Libraries were prepared by immunoSEQ multiplex PCR; TCRdb keeps only in-frame clonotypes and omits some of them. V, J and clone size derive from that table, while D and trimming were established from the DNA sequence. The data contain some 200,000 clones, around four fifths of them seen just once; the ten biggest clones take up 2.7%. In the case of this clone: What it binds is unknown.

At collection, donors were nominally healthy, but unrecorded immune exposures were probable. Overall study results and limits: In a later analysis, DRB1 alleles had the most associated TCRs; HLA-C alleles the fewest.

The J gene is TRBJ2-7, the V gene TRBV15; 8 bases match TRBD2. The TCR sequence derives from a woman in her 40s in good health and CMV-seronegative. The sample consisted of PBMCs. CDR3 protein: CATSWERGPYEQYF. The CDR3 bases are TGTGCCACCAGCTGGGAGCGGGGGCCATACGAGCAGTACTTC.